This T cell receptor beta chain was captured by sequencing in a study of cytomegalovirus exposure and HLA in healthy donors. Overall study context: Of the donors genotyped, approximately 400 in all, around 76% fell in the Caucasian-associated ancestry cluster.

PCR primers comprised 60 Vbeta and 13 Jbeta primers. The data were produced by immunoSEQ multiplex PCR, yet TCRdb's version contains in-frame clones alone and is incomplete. The data contain under 200,000 clones, roughly 80% of them singletons. The germline V gene encodes CDR1 LGHNA and CDR2 YSLEER. This CDR3 is built from 18 residues. V was pared by 0 bases and J by 6 bases, with 22 bases between. Sequenced input: PBMCs. The sequence was obtained from a young woman in good health and CMV-seronegative. This chain joins TRBV4-3 and TRBJ2-3; maybe TRBD1 (7 bases). The CDR3 protein is CASSQDQGDSVLADTQYF. The CDR3 DNA reads TGCGCCAGCAGCCAAGACCAGGGGGACTCAGTGTTGGCGGATACGCAGTATTTT.